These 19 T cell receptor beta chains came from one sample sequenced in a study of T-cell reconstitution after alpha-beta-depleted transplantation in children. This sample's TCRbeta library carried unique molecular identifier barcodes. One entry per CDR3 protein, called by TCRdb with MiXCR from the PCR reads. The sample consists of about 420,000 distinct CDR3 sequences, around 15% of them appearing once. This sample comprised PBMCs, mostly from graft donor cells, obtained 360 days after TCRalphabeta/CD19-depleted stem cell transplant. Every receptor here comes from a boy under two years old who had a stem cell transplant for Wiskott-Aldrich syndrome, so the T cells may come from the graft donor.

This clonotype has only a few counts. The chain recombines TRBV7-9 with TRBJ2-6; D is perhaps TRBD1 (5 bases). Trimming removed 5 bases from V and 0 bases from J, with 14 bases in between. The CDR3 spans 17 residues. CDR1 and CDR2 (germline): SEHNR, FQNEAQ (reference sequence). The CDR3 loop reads CASSKQGKLSGANVLTF. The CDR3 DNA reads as TGTGCCAGCAGCAAGCAGGGAAAACTCTCTGGGGCCAACGTCCTGACTTTC.

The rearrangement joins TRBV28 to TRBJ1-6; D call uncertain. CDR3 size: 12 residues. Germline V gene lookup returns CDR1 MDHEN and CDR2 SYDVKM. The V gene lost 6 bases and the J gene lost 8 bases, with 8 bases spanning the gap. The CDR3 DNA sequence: TGTGCCAGCAGCCCTGGGCATTCACCCCTCCACTTT. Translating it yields CASSPGHSPLHF.

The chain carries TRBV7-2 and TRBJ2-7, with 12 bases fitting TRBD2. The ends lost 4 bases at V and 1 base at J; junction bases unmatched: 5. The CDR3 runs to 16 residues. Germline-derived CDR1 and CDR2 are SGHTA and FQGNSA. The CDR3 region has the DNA TGTGCCAGCAGCTGGGGACTAGCGGGTTCTTCCTACGAGCAGTACTTC. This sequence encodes CASSWGLAGSSYEQYF.

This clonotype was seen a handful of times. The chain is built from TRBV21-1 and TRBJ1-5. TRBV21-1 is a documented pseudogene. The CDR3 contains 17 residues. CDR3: CASSKKAGQCIDQPQHF. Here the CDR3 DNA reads TGTGCCAGCAGCAAAAAGGCAGGGCAGTGTATAGATCAGCCCCAGCATTTT.

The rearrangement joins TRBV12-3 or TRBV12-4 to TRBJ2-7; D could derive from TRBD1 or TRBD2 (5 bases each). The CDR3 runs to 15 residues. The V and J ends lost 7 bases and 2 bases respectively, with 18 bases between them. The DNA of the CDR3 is TGTGCCAGCAAGATTCTACCGGGACCGACCTACGAGCAGTACTTC. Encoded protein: CASKILPGPTYEQYF.

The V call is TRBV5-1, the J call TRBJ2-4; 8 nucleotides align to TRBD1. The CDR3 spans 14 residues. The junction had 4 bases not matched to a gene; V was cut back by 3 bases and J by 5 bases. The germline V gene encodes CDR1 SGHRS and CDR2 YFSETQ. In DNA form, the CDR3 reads TGCGCCAGCAGCTCCCAGACAGGGGAAAACATTCAGTACTTC. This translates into CASSSQTGENIQYF.

Written as DNA, the CDR3 is TGCGCCAGCAGCCAGACCGGGACAGGGGTCGAAAAACTGTTTTTT. It encodes CASSQTGTGVEKLFF. The V and J genes are TRBV4-1 and TRBJ1-4; 10 nucleotides agree with TRBD1. This CDR3 region has 15 residues. Germline loops: CDR1 MGHRA, CDR2 YSYEKL. V was pared by 3 bases and J by 8 bases, with 6 bases of the junction left unmatched.

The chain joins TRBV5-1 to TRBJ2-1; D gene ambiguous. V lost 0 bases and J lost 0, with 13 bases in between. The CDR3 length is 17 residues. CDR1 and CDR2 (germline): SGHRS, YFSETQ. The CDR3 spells CASSLDSSASSYNEQFF. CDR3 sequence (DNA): TGCGCCAGCAGCTTGGACTCTAGTGCGAGCTCCTACAATGAGCAGTTCTTC. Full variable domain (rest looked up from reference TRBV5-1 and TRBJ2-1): KAGVTQTPRYLIKTRGQQVTLSCSPISGHRSVSWYQQTPGQGLQFLFEYFSETQRNKGNFPGRFSGRQFSNSRSEMNVSTLELGDSALYLCASSLDSSASSYNEQFFGPGTRLTVL.

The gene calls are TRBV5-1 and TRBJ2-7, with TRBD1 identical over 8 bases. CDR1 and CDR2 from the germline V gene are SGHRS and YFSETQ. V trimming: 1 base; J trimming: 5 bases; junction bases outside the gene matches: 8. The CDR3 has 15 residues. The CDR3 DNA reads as TGCGCCAGCAGCTTGTATAACAGGGGGTACCACGAGCAGTACTTC. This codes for CASSLYNRGYHEQYF.

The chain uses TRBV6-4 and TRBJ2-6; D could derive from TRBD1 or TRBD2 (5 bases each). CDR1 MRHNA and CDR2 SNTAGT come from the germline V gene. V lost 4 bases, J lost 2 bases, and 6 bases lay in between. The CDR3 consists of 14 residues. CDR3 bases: TGTGCCAGCAGTGGGGGGACTGGGGCCAACGTCCTGACTTTC. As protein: CASSGGTGANVLTF.

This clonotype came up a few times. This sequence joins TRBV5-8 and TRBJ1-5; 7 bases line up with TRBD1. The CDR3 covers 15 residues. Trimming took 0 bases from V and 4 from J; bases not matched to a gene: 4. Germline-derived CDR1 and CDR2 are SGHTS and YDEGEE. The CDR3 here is CASSLGTGKNQPQHF. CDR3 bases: TGTGCCAGCAGCTTGGGGACAGGTAAAAATCAGCCCCAGCATTTT.

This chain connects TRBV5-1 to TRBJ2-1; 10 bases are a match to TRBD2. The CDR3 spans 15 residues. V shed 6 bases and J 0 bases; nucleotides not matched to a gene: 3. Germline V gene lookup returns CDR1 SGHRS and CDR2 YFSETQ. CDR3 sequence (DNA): TGCGCCAGCACCACTAGCGGGACCTCCTACAATGAGCAGTTCTTC. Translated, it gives CASTTSGTSYNEQFF.

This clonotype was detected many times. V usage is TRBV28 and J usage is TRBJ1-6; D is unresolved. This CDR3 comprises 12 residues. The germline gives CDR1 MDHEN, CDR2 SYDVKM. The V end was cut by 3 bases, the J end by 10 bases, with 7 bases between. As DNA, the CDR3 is TGTGCCAGCAGTTTGGTAGACTCACCCCTCCACTTT. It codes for CASSLVDSPLHF.

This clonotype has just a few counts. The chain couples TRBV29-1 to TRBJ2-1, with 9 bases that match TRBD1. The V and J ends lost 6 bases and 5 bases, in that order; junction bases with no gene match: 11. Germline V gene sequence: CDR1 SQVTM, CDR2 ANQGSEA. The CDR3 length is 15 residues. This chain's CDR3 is CSVYRGTGWDNEQFF. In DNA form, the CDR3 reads TGCAGCGTCTATCGCGGGACAGGGTGGGACAATGAGCAGTTCTTC.

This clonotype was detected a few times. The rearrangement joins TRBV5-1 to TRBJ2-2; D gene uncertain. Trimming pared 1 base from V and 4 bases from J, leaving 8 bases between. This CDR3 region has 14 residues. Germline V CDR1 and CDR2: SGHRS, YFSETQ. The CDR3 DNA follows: TGCGCCAGCAGCTTGTCTATTGGCACCGGGGAGCTGTTTTTT. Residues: CASSLSIGTGELFF.

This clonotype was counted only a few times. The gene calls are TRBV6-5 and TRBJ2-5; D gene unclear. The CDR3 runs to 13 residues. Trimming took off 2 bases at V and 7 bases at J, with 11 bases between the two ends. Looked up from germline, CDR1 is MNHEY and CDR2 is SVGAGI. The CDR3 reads CASSYVGRGTQYF. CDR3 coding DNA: TGTGCCAGCAGTTACGTCGGCCGTGGGACCCAGTACTTC.

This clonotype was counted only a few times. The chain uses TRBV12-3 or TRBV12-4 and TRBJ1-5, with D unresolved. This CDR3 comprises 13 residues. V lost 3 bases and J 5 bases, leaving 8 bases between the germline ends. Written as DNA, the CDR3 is TGTGCCAGCAGTTTTGCGGGTGATCAGCCCCAGCATTTT. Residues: CASSFAGDQPQHF.

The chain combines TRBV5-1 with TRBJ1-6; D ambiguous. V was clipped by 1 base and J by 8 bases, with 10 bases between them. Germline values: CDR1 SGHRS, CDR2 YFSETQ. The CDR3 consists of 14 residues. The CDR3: CASSLRGGDSPLHF. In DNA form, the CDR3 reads TGCGCCAGCAGCTTGCGGGGTGGGGATTCACCCCTCCACTTT.

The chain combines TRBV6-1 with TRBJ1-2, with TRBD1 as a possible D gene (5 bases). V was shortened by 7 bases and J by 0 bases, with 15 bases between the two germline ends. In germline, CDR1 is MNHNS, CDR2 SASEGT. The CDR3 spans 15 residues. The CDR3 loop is CASTGTRRTNYGYTF. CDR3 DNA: TGTGCCAGCACCGGGACCCGACGGACTAACTATGGCTACACCTTC.